Given below is one T cell receptor beta chain in context. Trimming shortened V by 3 bases and J by 5 bases, and 19 bases separated the two germline ends. In germline, CDR1 is SQVTM, CDR2 ANQGSEA. The CDR3 consists of 15 residues. Unique molecular identifiers were used to barcode this TCRbeta library. Via MiXCR, TCRdb re-called the PCR reads, giving one row per CDR3 protein. The sample holds about 980,000 distinct CDR3 sequences, about 29% seen once. The record originates from a study of T-cell reconstitution after alpha-beta-depleted transplantation in children. The chain employs TRBV29-1 and TRBJ1-1; D is ambiguous. This TCR was recovered from a boy younger than two who had a stem cell transplant for SCID, so the T cells may come from the graft donor. Sequencing was performed on PBMCs, mostly from graft donor cells, taken 360 days after TCRalphabeta/CD19-depleted stem cell transplant. CDR3 protein: CSVESPSGLWTEAFF. CDR3 DNA sequence: TGCAGCGTTGAGTCCCCCAGCGGACTGTGGACTGAAGCTTTCTTT.